This passage covers 17 T cell receptor beta chains from one sample sequenced in a study of Ad26.COV2.S vaccination and SARS-CoV-2 variants. Treatment here: around 19 received Ad26.COV2.S at low or high dose, single or two shots; 5 received placebo; per-sample allocation not given. Day 63 after the first vaccine or placebo injection was the time point for sampling. The repertoire was sequenced with immunoSEQ multiplex PCR; TCRdb's copy has only in-frame clones and lacks some. Of roughly 400,000 clones listed, 70% to 90% are singletons. The source was peripheral blood, collected in a trial of Ad26.COV2.S vaccine versus placebo. Receptors were obtained from a person between 18 and 65 years old who received the Ad26.COV2.S COVID-19 vaccine or a placebo.

The rearrangement joins TRBV28 to TRBJ2-1; 11 nucleotides agree with TRBD2. Trimming cost V 4 bases and J 4 bases; bases outside gene matches: 3. This CDR3 has 15 residues. From germline, CDR1 is MDHEN and CDR2 SYDVKM. CDR3 sequence reads: CASSYSGRAYNEQFF. The CDR3 coding sequence is TGTGCCAGCAGTTATAGCGGGAGGGCGTACAATGAGCAGTTCTTC.

The V and J genes are TRBV5-1 and TRBJ2-2; D may be TRBD2 (5 bases). Trimming pared 6 bases from V and 4 bases from J, leaving 19 bases between. The CDR3 sequence is 16 residues long. The germline gives CDR1 SGHRS, CDR2 YFSETQ. The CDR3 loop is CASIGARVEGTGELFF. The CDR3, as DNA: TGCGCCAGCATAGGCGCGAGGGTTGAGGGCACCGGGGAGCTGTTTTTT.

V usage is TRBV6-2 or TRBV6-3 and J usage is TRBJ2-1, with D unresolved. Trimming cost V 2 bases and J 9 bases, with 8 bases left between them. The CDR3 runs to 12 residues. CDR1 and CDR2 from the germline V gene are MNHEY and SVGEGT. Here the CDR3 reads CASSYRASEQFF. The CDR3 DNA follows: TGTGCCAGCAGTTACCGAGCCAGTGAGCAGTTCTTC.

This chain connects TRBV6-1 to TRBJ1-1; a possible D gene is TRBD1 (6 bases). The CDR3 covers 14 residues. Trimming took 3 bases from V and 3 from J, leaving 11 bases between them. Germline CDR1 and CDR2: MNHNS and SASEGT. The CDR3 nucleotides are TGTGCCAGCAGTGAGGGTACAGGGTACACTGAAGCTTTCTTT. This codes for CASSEGTGYTEAFF.

A single count supports this clone. This sequence joins TRBV20-1 and TRBJ2-7; D not resolved. The CDR3 sequence is 11 residues long. V was cut by 5 bases and J by 6 bases, with 11 bases left in between. Germline V gene sequence: CDR1 DFQATT, CDR2 SNEGSKA (reference sequence). The CDR3 protein is CSAPKASEQYF. CDR3 bases: TGCAGTGCTCCCAAGGCCTCCGAGCAGTACTTC.

The chain recombines TRBV27 with TRBJ2-7, with 9 bases fitting TRBD1. This CDR3 is 15 amino acids long. Germline V gene sequence: CDR1 MNHEY, CDR2 SMNVEV (reference sequence). V shed 0 bases and J 3 bases; nucleotides not matched to a gene: 3. CDR3 in DNA: TGTGCCAGCAGTTTATCACAGGGGGCCGGCTACGAGCAGTACTTC. Amino acids: CASSLSQGAGYEQYF.

V is TRBV5-5 and J is TRBJ1-3, with D uncertain. The ends were cut back, 0 bases at V and 4 bases at J, with 8 bases in the middle. This CDR3 has 14 residues. CDR1 is SGHKS, CDR2 YYEKEE, per germline (reference sequence). This CDR3 is CASSLVPVGNTIYF. The DNA of the CDR3 is TGTGCCAGCAGCTTGGTTCCGGTCGGAAACACCATATATTTT.

The V gene is TRBV5-1, the J gene TRBJ2-2; D unresolved. Trimming cost V 0 bases and J 2 bases, with 5 bases left between them. The germline gives CDR1 SGHRS, CDR2 YFSETQ. This CDR3 contains 14 residues. CDR3 sequence: CASSLGTNTGELFF. DNA for the CDR3: TGCGCCAGCAGCTTGGGAACTAACACCGGGGAGCTGTTTTTT.

The chain is built from TRBV11-3 and TRBJ2-4; the D is unclear. Germline assignment: CDR1 SGHNT and CDR2 YENEEA. The CDR3 is 10 amino acids. The V end lost 8 bases, the J end lost 5 bases, and 4 bases lay between the germline ends. The CDR3 protein is CASDQNIQYF. CDR3 DNA: TGTGCCAGCGACCAAAACATTCAGTACTTC.

As regards this clone: This sample also contains other DNA sequences that code for the same CDR3. J is TRBJ2-1 and V is TRBV6-1; D might be TRBD1 or TRBD2, each matching 5 bases. Germline CDR1 and CDR2: MNHNS and SASEGT. Trimming cost V 6 bases and J 2 bases, with 8 bases left between them. The CDR3 runs to 13 residues. CDR3 amino acids: CASSEGPYNEQFF. DNA of the CDR3: TGTGCCAGCAGCGAGGGGCCCTACAATGAGCAGTTCTTC.

The chain combines TRBV11-3 with TRBJ2-5; 8 bases align to TRBD1. This CDR3 contains 17 residues. V trimming: 4 bases; J trimming: 2 bases; junction bases outside the gene matches: 12. The germline V gene has CDR1 SGHNT and CDR2 YENEEA. The CDR3 DNA reads TGTGCCAGCAGCTCCCGGTTGTACAGGGGGGAGCAAGAGACCCAGTACTTC. This gives the protein CASSSRLYRGEQETQYF.

This rearrangement joins TRBV13 to TRBJ2-1; TRBD2 might be the D (6 bases). This CDR3 region has 16 residues. V lost 1 base and J lost 0, with 10 bases in between. Per germline, CDR1 PRHDT and CDR2 FYEKMQ (reference sequence). The CDR3 sequence is CASSLEAGRSYNEQFF. The CDR3 DNA follows: TGTGCCAGCAGCTTAGAAGCGGGCCGCTCCTACAATGAGCAGTTCTTC.

The rearrangement joins TRBV28 to TRBJ1-2; possibly TRBD1 for D (5 bases). The CDR3 consists of 14 residues. Germline V gene data show CDR1 as MDHEN and CDR2 as SYDVKM. Trimming removed 2 bases at V and 3 bases at J, with 10 bases between. The chain's CDR3 is CASSLGGKDYGYTF. DNA of the CDR3: TGTGCCAGCAGTTTAGGGGGGAAGGACTATGGCTACACCTTC.

This chain connects TRBV4-1 to TRBJ2-5, with 14 bases that match TRBD2. Germline V gene sequence: CDR1 MGHRA, CDR2 YSYEKL. The CDR3 is 18 amino acids. V gave up 5 bases and J gave up 1 base; unmatched junction bases: 9. In DNA, the CDR3 is TGCGCCAGCAGCGTCTCCCGACTAGCGGGGGGGTCCCAAGAGACCCAGTACTTC. It yields the protein CASSVSRLAGGSQETQYF.

This chain joins TRBV11-3 and TRBJ2-1, with 9 bases fitting TRBD2. V lost 5 bases and J lost 6; bases outside the gene matches: 8. Germline loops: CDR1 SGHNT, CDR2 YENEEA. The CDR3 extends over 15 amino acids. The CDR3 sequence: CASSPQGLAFNEQFF. For the CDR3, the DNA is TGTGCCAGCAGCCCTCAGGGACTAGCTTTCAATGAGCAGTTCTTC. Full variable domain (rest looked up from reference TRBV11-3 and TRBJ2-1): EAGVVQSPRYKIIEKKQPVAFWCNPISGHNTLYWYLQNLGQGPELLIRYENEEAVDDSQLPKDRFSAERLKGVDSTLKIQPAELGDSAVYLCASSPQGLAFNEQFFGPGTRLTVL.

The chain recombines TRBV2 with TRBJ1-3; D possibly corresponds to TRBD1 (6 bases). CDR1 and CDR2 from the germline V gene are SNHLY and FYNNEI. The CDR3 consists of 14 residues. V lost 5 bases to trimming and J lost 4 bases, with 12 bases between them. In DNA, the CDR3 is TGTGCCAGCAGTCTCAGGGGAGTAGGAAACACCATATATTTT. The encoded protein is CASSLRGVGNTIYF.

The chain is built from TRBV2 and TRBJ2-5; 9 nucleotides line up with TRBD1. CDR3 length: 14 residues. The V and J ends lost 6 bases and 5 bases, in that order; junction bases with no gene match: 7. CDR1 SNHLY and CDR2 FYNNEI come from the germline V gene. DNA of the CDR3: TGTGCCAGCAGGCCCGGGACAGGGAGGGAGACCCAGTACTTC. This encodes CASRPGTGRETQYF.